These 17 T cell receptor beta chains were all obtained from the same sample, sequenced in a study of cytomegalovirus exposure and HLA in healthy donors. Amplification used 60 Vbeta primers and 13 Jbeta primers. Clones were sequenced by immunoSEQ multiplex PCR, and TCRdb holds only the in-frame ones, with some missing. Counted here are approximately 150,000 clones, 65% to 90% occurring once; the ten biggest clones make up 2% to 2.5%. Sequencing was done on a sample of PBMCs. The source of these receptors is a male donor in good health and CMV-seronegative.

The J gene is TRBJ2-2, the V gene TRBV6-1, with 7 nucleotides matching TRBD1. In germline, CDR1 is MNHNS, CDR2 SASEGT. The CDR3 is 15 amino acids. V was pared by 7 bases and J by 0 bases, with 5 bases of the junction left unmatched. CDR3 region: CASTPGTANTGELFF. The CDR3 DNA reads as TGTGCCAGCACTCCCGGGACAGCGAACACCGGGGAGCTGTTTTTT.

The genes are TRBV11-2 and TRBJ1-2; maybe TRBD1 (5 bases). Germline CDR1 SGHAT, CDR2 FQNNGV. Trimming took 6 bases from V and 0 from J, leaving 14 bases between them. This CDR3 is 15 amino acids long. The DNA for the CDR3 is TGTGCCAGCAGGCGGGGGACGCAAACTAACTATGGCTACACCTTC. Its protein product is CASRRGTQTNYGYTF.

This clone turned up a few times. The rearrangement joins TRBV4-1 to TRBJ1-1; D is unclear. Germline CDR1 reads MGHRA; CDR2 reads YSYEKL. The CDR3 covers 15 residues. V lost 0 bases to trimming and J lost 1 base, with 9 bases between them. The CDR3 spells CASSQEPYPNTEAFF. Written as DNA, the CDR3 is TGCGCCAGCAGCCAAGAGCCCTACCCGAACACTGAAGCTTTCTTT.

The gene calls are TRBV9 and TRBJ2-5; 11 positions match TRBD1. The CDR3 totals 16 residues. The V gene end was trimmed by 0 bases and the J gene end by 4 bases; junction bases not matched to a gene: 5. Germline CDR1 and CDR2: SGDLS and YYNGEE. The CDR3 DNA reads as TGTGCCAGCAGCGTAGGGACAGGGGGCCGGATAGAGACCCAGTACTTC. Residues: CASSVGTGGRIETQYF.

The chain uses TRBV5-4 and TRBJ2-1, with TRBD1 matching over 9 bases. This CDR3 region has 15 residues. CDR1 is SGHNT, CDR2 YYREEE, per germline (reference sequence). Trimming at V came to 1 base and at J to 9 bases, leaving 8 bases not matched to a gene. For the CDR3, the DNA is TGTGCCAGCAGCTTGTCGGTGACAGGGGGTTTTGAGCAGTTCTTC. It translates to CASSLSVTGGFEQFF.

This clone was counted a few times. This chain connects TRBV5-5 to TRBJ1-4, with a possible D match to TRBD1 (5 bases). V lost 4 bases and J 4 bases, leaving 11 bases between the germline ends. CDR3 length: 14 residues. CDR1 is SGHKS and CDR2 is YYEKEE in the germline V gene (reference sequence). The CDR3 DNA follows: TGTGCCAGCAGCCAGACAGTGGATAATGAAAAACTGTTTTTT. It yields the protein CASSQTVDNEKLFF.

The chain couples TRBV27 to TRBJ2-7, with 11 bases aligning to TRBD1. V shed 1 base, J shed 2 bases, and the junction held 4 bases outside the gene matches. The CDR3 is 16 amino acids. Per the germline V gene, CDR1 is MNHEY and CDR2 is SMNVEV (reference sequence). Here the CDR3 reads CASSLYWTGGAYEQYF. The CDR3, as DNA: TGTGCCAGCAGTTTATATTGGACAGGGGGCGCCTACGAGCAGTACTTC.

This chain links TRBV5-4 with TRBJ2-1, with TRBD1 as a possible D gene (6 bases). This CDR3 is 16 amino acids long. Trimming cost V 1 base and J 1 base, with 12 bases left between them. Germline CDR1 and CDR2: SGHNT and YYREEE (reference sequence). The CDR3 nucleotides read TGTGCCAGCAGCTTGTTAAACAGGGAGTCCTACAATGAGCAGTTCTTC. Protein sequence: CASSLLNRESYNEQFF.

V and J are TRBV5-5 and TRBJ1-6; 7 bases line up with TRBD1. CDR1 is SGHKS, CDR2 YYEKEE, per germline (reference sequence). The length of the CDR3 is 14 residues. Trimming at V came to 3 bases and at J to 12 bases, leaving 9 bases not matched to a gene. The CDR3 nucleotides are TGTGCCAGCAGCTCCCGCAGGGGGATGGAACCCCTCCACTTT. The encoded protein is CASSSRRGMEPLHF. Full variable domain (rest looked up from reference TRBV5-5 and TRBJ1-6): DAGVTQSPTHLIKTRGQQVTLRCSPISGHKSVSWYQQVLGQGPQFIFQYYEKEERGRGNFPDRFSARQFPNYSSELNVNALLLGDSALYLCASSSRRGMEPLHFGNGTRLTVT.

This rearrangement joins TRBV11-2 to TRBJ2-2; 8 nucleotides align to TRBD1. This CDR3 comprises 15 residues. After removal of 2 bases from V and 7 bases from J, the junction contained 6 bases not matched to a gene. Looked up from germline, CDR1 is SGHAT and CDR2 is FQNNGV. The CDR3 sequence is CASSLWQGAGGELFF. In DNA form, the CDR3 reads TGTGCCAGCAGCTTATGGCAGGGGGCCGGCGGGGAGCTGTTTTTT.

Here the CDR3 reads CASSPRQDTGELFF. CDR3 in DNA: TGTGCCAGCAGCCCAAGACAGGACACCGGGGAGCTGTTTTTT. The chain has TRBV7-2 and TRBJ2-2; a weak D match, TRBD1 (6 bases). With 5 bases removed from V and 3 bases from J, the gap between germline ends came to 10 bases. This CDR3 contains 14 residues. Germline loops: CDR1 SGHTA, CDR2 FQGNSA.

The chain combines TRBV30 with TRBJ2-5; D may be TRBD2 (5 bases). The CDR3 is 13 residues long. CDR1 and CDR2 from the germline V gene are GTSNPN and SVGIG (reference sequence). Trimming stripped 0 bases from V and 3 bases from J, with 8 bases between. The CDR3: CAWSVRSEETQYF. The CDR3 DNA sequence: TGTGCCTGGAGTGTACGTAGCGAAGAGACCCAGTACTTC.

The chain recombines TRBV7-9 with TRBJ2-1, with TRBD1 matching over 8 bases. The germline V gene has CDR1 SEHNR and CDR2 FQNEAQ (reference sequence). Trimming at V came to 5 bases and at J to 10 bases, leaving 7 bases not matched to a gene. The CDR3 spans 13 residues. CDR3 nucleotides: TGTGCCAGCAGCATAGACAGGGGAGGCGAGCAGTTCTTC. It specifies CASSIDRGGEQFF.

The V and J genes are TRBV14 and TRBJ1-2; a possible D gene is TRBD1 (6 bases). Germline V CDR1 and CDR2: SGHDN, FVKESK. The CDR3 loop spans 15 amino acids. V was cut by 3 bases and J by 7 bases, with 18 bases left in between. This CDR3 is CASSQVSLGQLGYTF. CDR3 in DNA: TGTGCCAGCAGCCAGGTCTCCCTAGGACAGCTTGGCTACACCTTC.

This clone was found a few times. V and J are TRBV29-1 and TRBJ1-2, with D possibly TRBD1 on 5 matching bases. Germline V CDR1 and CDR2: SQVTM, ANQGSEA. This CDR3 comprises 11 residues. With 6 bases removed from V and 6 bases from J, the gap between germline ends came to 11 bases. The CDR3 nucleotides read TGCAGCGTGGTCCAGGGCCATGGCTACACCTTC. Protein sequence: CSVVQGHGYTF.

The CDR3 protein is CASSLSGTYVGTDTQYF. CDR3 nucleotide sequence: TGTGCCAGCAGCTTATCCGGGACATACGTAGGCACAGATACGCAGTATTTT. V usage is TRBV11-2 and J usage is TRBJ2-3; D may be TRBD1 (6 bases). The CDR3 length is 17 residues. The V and J ends lost 2 bases and 1 base respectively, with 16 bases between them. Germline V lookup: CDR1 SGHAT, CDR2 FQNNGV.

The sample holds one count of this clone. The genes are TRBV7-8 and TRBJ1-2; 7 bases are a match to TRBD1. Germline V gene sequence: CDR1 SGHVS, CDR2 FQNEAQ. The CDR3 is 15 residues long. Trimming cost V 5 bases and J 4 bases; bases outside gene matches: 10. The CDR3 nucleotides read TGTGCCAGCAGCAGACGTCTACAGGGGACCTATGGCTACACCTTC. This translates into CASSRRLQGTYGYTF.